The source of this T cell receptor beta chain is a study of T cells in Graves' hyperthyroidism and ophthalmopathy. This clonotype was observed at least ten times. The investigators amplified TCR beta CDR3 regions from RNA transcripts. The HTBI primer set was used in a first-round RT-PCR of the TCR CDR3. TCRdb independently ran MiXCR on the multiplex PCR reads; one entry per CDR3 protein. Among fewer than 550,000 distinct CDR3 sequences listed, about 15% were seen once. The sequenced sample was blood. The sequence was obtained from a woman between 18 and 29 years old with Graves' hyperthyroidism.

The chain's CDR3 is CATQSGGARGYEQYF. For the CDR3, the DNA is TGTGCCACACAAAGCGGGGGGGCCAGAGGATACGAGCAGTACTTC. The rearrangement links TRBV28 to TRBJ2-7, with TRBD2 identical over 10 bases. The CDR3 is 15 amino acids. Germline V gives CDR1 MDHEN, CDR2 SYDVKM. Germline trimming cut 10 bases from V and 4 bases from J; bases unmatched to any gene: 13.